A single sample is the source of the 30 T cell receptor beta chains below, sequenced in a study of blood T cell repertoires in COVID-19. Sequenced by immunoSEQ multiplex PCR; TCRdb stores in-frame clones only, minus some. The data show approximately 170,000 clones, 75% to 90% seen once. Material for sequencing was PBMCs or T cells enriched from blood (not recorded which). These TCRs come from a woman aged 45-60 years who had recovered from COVID-19.

This chain joins TRBV14 and TRBJ2-7; 11 bases are shared with TRBD1. V dropped 5 bases and J dropped 6; count of bases not matched to a gene: 3. Germline lookup yields CDR1 SGHDN and CDR2 FVKESK. The CDR3 spans 13 residues. The CDR3 loop is CASSLGQGGEQYV. CDR3 nucleotide sequence: TGTGCCAGCAGCTTGGGACAGGGGGGCGAGCAGTACGTC.

This clone was observed many times. V usage is TRBV19 and J usage is TRBJ1-6, with TRBD1 matching 7 bases. The CDR3 contains 14 residues. CDR1 LNHDA and CDR2 SQIVND come from the germline V gene (reference sequence). Germline trimming cut 3 bases from V and 15 bases from J; bases unmatched to any gene: 11. The CDR3, as DNA: TGTGCCAGTAGTATCGGAGACAGGGAAAGCATCCTCCACTTT. It specifies CASSIGDRESILHF.

The chain combines TRBV7-2 with TRBJ2-3; no reliable D call. Deletions cut 6 bases from V and 4 bases from J, with 14 bases between. The CDR3 consists of 14 residues. Germline loops: CDR1 SGHTA, CDR2 FQGNSA. CDR3 sequence: CASRSQRRSDTQYF. The DNA for the CDR3 is TGTGCCAGCAGGTCCCAGAGGCGGTCAGATACGCAGTATTTT.

The rearrangement links TRBV6-5 to TRBJ1-2, with D maybe TRBD1 (5 bases). Trimming took 7 bases from V and 4 from J, leaving 13 bases between them. Germline V gives CDR1 MNHEY, CDR2 SVGAGI. The CDR3 extends over 13 amino acids. The CDR3 reads CASTSRGGYGYTF. The CDR3 coding sequence is TGTGCCAGCACTTCAAGGGGTGGCTATGGCTACACCTTC.

The rearrangement joins TRBV11-3 to TRBJ1-4; D gene unclear. The CDR3 is 14 residues long. The V gene's germline CDR1 is SGHNT and CDR2 YENEEA. With 1 base removed from V and 3 bases from J, the gap between germline ends came to 6 bases. The CDR3 is CASSLVRSNEKLFF. The CDR3 DNA follows: TGTGCCAGCAGCTTAGTCAGGTCTAATGAAAAACTGTTTTTT. The entire variable domain, with the rest obtained from reference TRBV11-3 and TRBJ1-4, is as follows: EAGVVQSPRYKIIEKKQPVAFWCNPISGHNTLYWYLQNLGQGPELLIRYENEEAVDDSQLPKDRFSAERLKGVDSTLKIQPAELGDSAVYLCASSLVRSNEKLFFGSGTQLSVL.

As for this clone: At the DNA level, this CDR3 is encoded by other sequences in the same sample as well. This chain joins TRBV27 and TRBJ2-5; possibly TRBD1 for D (6 bases). In germline, CDR1 is MNHEY, CDR2 SMNVEV (reference sequence). V was shortened by 2 bases and J by 4 bases, with 11 bases between the two germline ends. CDR3 length: 14 residues. The CDR3 DNA reads TGTGCCAGCAGTTTACGGGTAGGGGGAGAGACCCAGTACTTC. Its translation is CASSLRVGGETQYF.

In its sample, this clone was seen a few times. This chain links TRBV3-1 (or the pseudogene TRBV3-2) with TRBJ1-6, with 10 bases fitting TRBD1. The germline V gene encodes CDR1 LGHDT and CDR2 YNNKEL (reference sequence). The ends lost 4 bases at V and 14 bases at J; junction bases unmatched: 8. The CDR3 has 14 residues. CDR3 bases: TGTGCCAGCAGCCCTGGGACGGGGACAGGGGCCCTCCACTTT. Protein: CASSPGTGTGALHF.

The chain carries TRBV19 and TRBJ1-2; D remains unclear. CDR1 and CDR2 from the germline V gene are LNHDA and SQIVND (reference sequence). V lost 10 bases, J lost 8 bases, and 20 bases lay in between. The CDR3 runs 13 residues. The CDR3 region is CATEGGLMGGYTF. The DNA for the CDR3 is TGTGCCACCGAGGGAGGGCTGATGGGAGGCTACACCTTC.

The chain links TRBV6-1 to TRBJ2-7, with 8 bases lining up with TRBD2. Germline assignment: CDR1 MNHNS and CDR2 SASEGT. The CDR3 totals 16 residues. The trim removed 1 base at V and 7 bases at J, leaving 12 bases unmatched. DNA of the CDR3: TGTGCCAGCAGTGAAGGGGCGCGGGAGGCCCGGTGGGAGCAGTACGTC. This sequence encodes CASSEGAREARWEQYV.

The genes are TRBV15 and TRBJ1-5; D is ambiguous. The CDR3 runs to 15 residues. V was clipped by 0 bases and J by 6 bases, with 12 bases between them. Looked up from germline, CDR1 is LNHNV and CDR2 is YYDKDF (reference sequence). This CDR3 is CATSRDRSPSQPQHF. In DNA, the CDR3 is TGTGCCACCAGCAGAGATCGAAGCCCGTCTCAGCCCCAGCATTTT.

The genes are TRBV28 and TRBJ1-5; possibly TRBD1 for D (6 bases). With 5 bases removed from V and 11 bases from J, the gap between germline ends came to 13 bases. CDR1 is MDHEN and CDR2 is SYDVKM in the germline V gene. This CDR3 region has 12 residues. This CDR3 is CASSNTQGSQHF. The CDR3 coding sequence is TGTGCCAGCAGTAATACCCAGGGGTCCCAGCATTTT.

J is TRBJ1-2 and V is TRBV15, with D possibly matching TRBD1 (5 bases). The germline V gene has CDR1 LNHNV and CDR2 YYDKDF (reference sequence). The germline V and J ends were trimmed by 3 bases and 8 bases, with 16 bases remaining between them. CDR3 length: 14 residues. Here the CDR3 reads CATSRDDRLGGYTF. CDR3 bases: TGTGCCACCAGCAGGGACGACAGATTGGGAGGCTACACCTTC. Using reference TRBV15 and TRBJ1-2 for the parts outside the CDR3, the full variable domain is DAMVIQNPRYQVTQFGKPVTLSCSQTLNHNVMYWYQQKSSQAPKLLFHYYDKDFNNEADTPDNFQSRRPNTSFCFLDIRSPGLGDTAMYLCATSRDDRLGGYTFGSGTRLTVV.

The rearrangement links TRBV18 to TRBJ1-3; no definite D call. The V gene's germline CDR1 is KGHSH and CDR2 LQKENI. V dropped 2 bases and J dropped 4 bases, with 9 bases sitting between them. The CDR3 covers 14 residues. The CDR3 DNA reads as TGTGCCAGCTCACCAGGAATACAGGGAAACACCATATATTTT. This gives the protein CASSPGIQGNTIYF.

J is TRBJ2-5 and V is TRBV12-3 or TRBV12-4; D is possibly TRBD2 (5 bases). The ends were cut back, 6 bases at V and 5 bases at J, with 13 bases in the middle. The CDR3 contains 13 residues. As DNA, the CDR3 is TGTGCCAGCAGGCTCGGGGTTGAGGAGACCCAGTACTTC. It codes for CASRLGVEETQYF.

The J gene is TRBJ1-4, the V gene TRBV27; D unresolved. Looked up from germline, CDR1 is MNHEY and CDR2 is SMNVEV (reference sequence). Trimming pared 6 bases from V and 11 bases from J, leaving 16 bases between. There are 13 residues in the CDR3. DNA of the CDR3: TGTGCCAGCAGCCTTGAACCGGGTGGGAAACTGTTTTTT. It encodes CASSLEPGGKLFF. The variable domain in full, with the rest retrieved from reference TRBV27 and TRBJ1-4, is EAQVTQNPRYLITVTGKKLTVTCSQNMNHEYMSWYRQDPGLGLRQIYYSMNVEVTDKGDVPEGYKVSRKEKRNFPLILESPSPNQTSLYFCASSLEPGGKLFFGSGTQLSVL.

The chain is built from TRBV5-6 and TRBJ1-1, with 9 bases that match TRBD1. Germline trimming cut 6 bases from V and 3 bases from J; bases unmatched to any gene: 12. The CDR3 is 16 amino acids. CDR1 is SGHDT and CDR2 is YYEEEE in the germline V gene. The CDR3 protein is CASTRPGQGFDTEAFF. The CDR3 DNA follows: TGTGCCAGCACCAGACCGGGACAGGGATTCGACACTGAAGCTTTCTTT.

This clone was found a few times. The rearrangement links TRBV5-8 to TRBJ2-6; no clear D gene. Germline V lookup: CDR1 SGHTS, CDR2 YDEGEE. The CDR3 is 14 residues long. V lost 1 base and J 3 bases, leaving 5 bases between the germline ends. CDR3 DNA sequence: TGTGCCAGCAGCTTGCTAAGTGGGGCCAACGTCCTGACTTTC. Encoded protein: CASSLLSGANVLTF.

The V and J genes are TRBV4-1 and TRBJ1-4; the match to TRBD1 covers 7 bases. The junction had 5 bases not matched to a gene; V was cut back by 0 bases and J by 7 bases. CDR1 is MGHRA, CDR2 YSYEKL, per germline. The CDR3 runs to 15 residues. The CDR3 sequence is CASSQEGAGGEKLFF. The CDR3 DNA reads as TGCGCCAGCAGCCAAGAGGGCGCAGGGGGTGAAAAACTGTTTTTT.

The chain couples TRBV7-2 to TRBJ2-5; 8 positions match TRBD2. With 1 base clipped from V and 4 bases from J, the junction kept 5 bases outside the gene matches. Germline values: CDR1 SGHTA, CDR2 FQGNSA. The CDR3 runs 15 residues. CDR3 sequence: CASSLGLAFGETQYF. CDR3 in DNA: TGTGCCAGCAGCTTAGGACTAGCGTTTGGAGAGACCCAGTACTTC.

The rearrangement uses TRBV6-1 and TRBJ1-3, with 7 bases that match TRBD1. There are 16 residues in the CDR3. The germline CDR1 and CDR2 sequences are MNHNS and SASEGT. J lost 5 bases, V lost 0 bases, and 7 bases had no gene match. The CDR3 protein is CASSEAIGGTRNTIYF. The DNA of the CDR3 is TGTGCCAGCAGTGAAGCTATAGGGGGCACGAGAAACACCATATATTTT.

This chain connects TRBV5-1 to TRBJ1-5, with D perhaps matching TRBD1 (6 bases). The CDR3 has 14 amino acids. Trimming stripped 0 bases from V and 3 bases from J, with 7 bases between. Germline-derived CDR1 and CDR2 are SGHRS and YFSETQ. The CDR3 DNA sequence: TGCGCCAGCAGCTTGGGACAGGACAATCAGCCCCAGCATTTT. Translation: CASSLGQDNQPQHF.

The chain couples TRBV7-2 to TRBJ1-5; D may be TRBD1 (5 bases). V dropped 2 bases and J dropped 9 bases, with 11 bases sitting between them. The CDR3 is 13 residues long. Germline CDR1 reads SGHTA; CDR2 reads FQGNSA. The DNA for the CDR3 is TGTGCCAGCAGCTTATCCCAGGGACTGCCCCAGCATTTT. Translated, it gives CASSLSQGLPQHF. Complete variable domain (other parts from reference TRBV7-2 and TRBJ1-5): GAGVSQSPSNKVTEKGKDVELRCDPISGHTALYWYRQSLGQGLEFLIYFQGNSAPDKSGLPSDRFSAERTGGSVSTLTIQRTQQEDSAVYLCASSLSQGLPQHFGDGTRLSIL.

The rearrangement links TRBV5-6 to TRBJ2-7; TRBD2 matches at 7 bases. Germline-derived CDR1 and CDR2 are SGHDT and YYEEEE. J lost 6 bases, V lost 0 bases, and 3 bases had no gene match. This CDR3 has 13 amino acids. As DNA, the CDR3 is TGTGCCAGCAGCTTGGGGGGAGGGGTCGAGCAGTACGTC. It specifies CASSLGGGVEQYV.

This sequence joins TRBV9 and TRBJ1-2; 7 nucleotides agree with TRBD1. Trimming removed 4 bases from V and 7 bases from J; junction bases left unmatched: 10. Germline V gene sequence: CDR1 SGDLS, CDR2 YYNGEE. CDR3 length: 14 residues. The CDR3 DNA follows: TGTGCCAGCAGCCTACAGGGGACTGCCGGTGGCTACACCTTC. Residues: CASSLQGTAGGYTF.

The J gene is TRBJ1-3, the V gene TRBV28, with a tentative D call TRBD1 (5 bases). The CDR3 is 13 amino acids. Per germline, CDR1 MDHEN and CDR2 SYDVKM. Trimming stripped 6 bases from V and 8 bases from J, with 14 bases between. The CDR3 sequence: CASRPGGYYTIYF. The CDR3 nucleotides read TGTGCCAGCAGGCCTGGGGGGTATTACACCATATATTTT. Full variable domain (outside the CDR3, taken from reference TRBV28 and TRBJ1-3): DVKVTQSSRYLVKRTGEKVFLECVQDMDHENMFWYRQDPGLGLRLIYFSYDVKMKEKGDIPEGYSVSREKKERFSLILESASTNQTSMYLCASRPGGYYTIYFGEGSWLTVV.

This chain connects TRBV7-8 to TRBJ2-1, with D perhaps matching TRBD2 (6 bases). Germline V gene sequence: CDR1 SGHVS, CDR2 FQNEAQ. The CDR3 has 16 residues. The germline V and J ends were trimmed by 2 bases and 0 bases, with 11 bases remaining between them. The CDR3 sequence: CASSLSAGFSYNEQFF. The CDR3 bases are TGTGCCAGCAGCTTAAGTGCGGGGTTCTCCTACAATGAGCAGTTCTTC. Variable domain in full (rest from reference TRBV7-8 and TRBJ2-1): GAGVSQSPRYKVAKRGQDVALRCDPISGHVSLFWYQQALGQGPEFLTYFQNEAQLDKSGLPSDRFFAERPEGSVSTLKIQRTQQEDSAVYLCASSLSAGFSYNEQFFGPGTRLTVL.

This clone was picked up one time. The chain carries TRBV5-5 and TRBJ1-3; 7 nucleotides line up with TRBD1. V lost 0 bases and J lost 4; bases outside the gene matches: 4. The CDR3 totals 15 residues. The V gene's germline CDR1 is SGHKS and CDR2 YYEKEE (reference sequence). The CDR3 coding sequence is TGTGCCAGCAGCTTGGGACAGGGAGTAGGAAACACCATATATTTT. This gives the protein CASSLGQGVGNTIYF.

The V gene is TRBV11-2, the J gene TRBJ1-5; no clear D. There are 14 residues in the CDR3. CDR1 and CDR2 (germline): SGHAT, FQNNGV. Trimming removed 3 bases from V and 2 bases from J, with 8 bases in between. DNA for the CDR3: TGTGCCAGCAGCTTCAGTGTGGGCAATCAGCCCCAGCATTTT. Its protein product is CASSFSVGNQPQHF.

The genes are TRBV4-3 and TRBJ2-1; D is possibly TRBD2 (6 bases). V lost 0 bases to trimming and J lost 7 bases, with 10 bases between them. CDR3 length equals 14 residues. Germline lookup yields CDR1 LGHNA and CDR2 YSLEER. The CDR3 here is CASSQDLRENEQFF. DNA of the CDR3: TGCGCCAGCAGCCAAGATCTTCGGGAGAATGAGCAGTTCTTC.

The chain employs TRBV9 and TRBJ1-1; D is undetermined. Trimming took off 1 base at V and 3 bases at J, with 10 bases between the two ends. The CDR3 runs to 14 residues. Germline-derived CDR1 and CDR2 are SGDLS and YYNGEE. The CDR3 here is CASSVSSVDTEAFF. The CDR3, as DNA: TGTGCCAGCAGCGTAAGCAGCGTAGACACTGAAGCTTTCTTT.